This note documents a single T cell receptor beta chain sequence. The table came from immunoSEQ multiplex PCR; TCRdb's copy has only in-frame clones and leaves some out. In the table there are tens of thousands of clones, roughly nine tenths of which are singletons. These data are taken from a study of T cell changes during pregnancy in multiple sclerosis. The clonotype originates from a female donor with multiple sclerosis, enrolled in a pregnancy study. The specimen was CD8+ T cells from peripheral blood mononuclear cells, collected in the second trimester of pregnancy.

The CDR3 region is CASSGTSGGHNEQFF. CDR3 nucleotide sequence: TGTGCCAGCAGCGGAACTAGCGGGGGACACAATGAGCAGTTCTTC. The rearrangement uses TRBV9 and TRBJ2-1, with 11 nucleotides matching TRBD2. Germline CDR1 reads SGDLS; CDR2 reads YYNGEE. The CDR3 covers 15 residues. V lost 3 bases to trimming and J lost 5 bases; unmatched junction nucleotides: 4. The full variable domain, with the rest looked up from reference TRBV9 and TRBJ2-1, is DSGVTQTPKHLITATGQRVTLRCSPRSGDLSVYWYQQSLDQGLQFLIQYYNGEERAKGNILERFSAQQFPDLHSELNLSSLELGDSALYFCASSGTSGGHNEQFFGPGTRLTVL.